This record covers a single TCR beta chain. The data were obtained in a study of regulatory T cells in long-lasting Graves disease. Both iRepertoire HTBI primers and Arm-PCR of CDR3 regions were used to build the TCR beta libraries. TCRdb re-analysed the multiplex PCR reads in MiXCR, keeping a single row per CDR3 protein. The sample carries some 490,000 distinct CDR3 sequences, 12% recorded once. Time point described: newly diagnosed GD, antithyroid drugs for less than 3 months. The TCR library was prepared using RNA isolated from PBMCs. Graves' disease diagnosis followed American Thyroid Association guidelines. An endocrinology department in Xi'an, China, supplied the patients. EDTA tubes collected nine milliliters of peripheral blood. The same specimen was also included in a second study, on T cells in Graves' hyperthyroidism and ophthalmopathy. Turning to that study: First-round RT-PCR of the TCR CDR3 relied on the HTBI primer set.

The sequences come from peripheral blood mononuclear cells (PBMCs), collected at new diagnosis, from a patient treated with antithyroid drugs. This clonotype was obtained from a woman aged 25 to 39 with Graves disease.

The chain's CDR3 is CASRYMGAPPDTQYF. In DNA form, the CDR3 reads TGTGCCAGCAGGTATATGGGGGCGCCGCCAGATACGCAGTATTTT. The chain is built from TRBV28 and TRBJ2-3; TRBD1 might be the D (6 bases). Trimming took off 6 bases at V and 4 bases at J, with 17 bases between the two ends. Germline V CDR1 and CDR2: MDHEN, SYDVKM. The CDR3 length is 15 residues.